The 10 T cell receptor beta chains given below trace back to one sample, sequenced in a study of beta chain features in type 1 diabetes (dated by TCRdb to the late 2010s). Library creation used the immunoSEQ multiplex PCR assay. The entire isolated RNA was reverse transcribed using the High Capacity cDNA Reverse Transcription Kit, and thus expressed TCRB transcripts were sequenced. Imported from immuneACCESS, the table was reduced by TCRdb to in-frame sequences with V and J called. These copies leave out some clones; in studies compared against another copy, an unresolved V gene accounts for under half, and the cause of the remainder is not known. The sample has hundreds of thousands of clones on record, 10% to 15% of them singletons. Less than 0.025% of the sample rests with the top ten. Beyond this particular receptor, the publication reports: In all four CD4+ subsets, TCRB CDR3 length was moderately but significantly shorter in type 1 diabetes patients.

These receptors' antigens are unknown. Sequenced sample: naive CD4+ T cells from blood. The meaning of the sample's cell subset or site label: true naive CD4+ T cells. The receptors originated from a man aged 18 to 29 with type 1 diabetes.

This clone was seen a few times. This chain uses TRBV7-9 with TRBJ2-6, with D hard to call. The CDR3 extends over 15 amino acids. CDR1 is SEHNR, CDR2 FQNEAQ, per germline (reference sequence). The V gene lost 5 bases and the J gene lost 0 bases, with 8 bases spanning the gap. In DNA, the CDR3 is TGTGCCAGCAGCGCCAAGAGCTCTGGGGCCAACGTCCTGACTTTC. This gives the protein CASSAKSSGANVLTF.

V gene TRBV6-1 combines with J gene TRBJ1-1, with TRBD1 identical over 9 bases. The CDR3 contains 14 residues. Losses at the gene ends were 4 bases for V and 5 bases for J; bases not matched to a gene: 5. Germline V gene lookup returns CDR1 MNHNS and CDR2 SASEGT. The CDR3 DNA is TGTGCCAGCAGTGGAGGGACAGGGCAGACTGAAGCTTTCTTT. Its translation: CASSGGTGQTEAFF.

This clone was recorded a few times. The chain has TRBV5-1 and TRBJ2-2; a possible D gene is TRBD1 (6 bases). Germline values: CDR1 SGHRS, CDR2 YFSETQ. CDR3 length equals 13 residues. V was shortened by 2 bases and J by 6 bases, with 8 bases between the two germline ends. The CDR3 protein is CASSLQGSGELFF. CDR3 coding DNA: TGCGCCAGCAGCTTACAGGGTTCCGGGGAGCTGTTTTTT.

The CDR3 reads CASSQGRGRTINEKLFF. CDR3 nucleotides: TGCGCCAGCAGCCAAGGGCGGGGCCGAACAATTAATGAAAAACTGTTTTTT. V is TRBV4-1 and J is TRBJ1-4, with a tentative D call TRBD1 (5 bases). CDR3 size: 17 residues. Germline V lookup: CDR1 MGHRA, CDR2 YSYEKL. V lost 1 base and J lost 4, with 16 bases in between.

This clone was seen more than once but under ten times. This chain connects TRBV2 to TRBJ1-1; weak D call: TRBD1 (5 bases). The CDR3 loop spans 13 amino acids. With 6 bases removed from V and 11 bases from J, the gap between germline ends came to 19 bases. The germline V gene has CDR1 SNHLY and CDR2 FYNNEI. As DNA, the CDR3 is TGTGCCAGCAGCTCCGGGACTAAGATTTGGGCTTTCTTT. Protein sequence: CASSSGTKIWAFF.

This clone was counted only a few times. CDR3 in DNA: TGCGCCAGCAGCCAAGTAGTTCAGGGTCGGTGGAGCAATCAGCCCCAGCATTTT. Its protein product is CASSQVVQGRWSNQPQHF. The V and J genes are TRBV4-1 and TRBJ1-5, with a weak D call TRBD1 (5 bases). V lost 1 base and J lost 1, with 17 bases in between. Per germline, CDR1 MGHRA and CDR2 YSYEKL. CDR3 length equals 18 residues.

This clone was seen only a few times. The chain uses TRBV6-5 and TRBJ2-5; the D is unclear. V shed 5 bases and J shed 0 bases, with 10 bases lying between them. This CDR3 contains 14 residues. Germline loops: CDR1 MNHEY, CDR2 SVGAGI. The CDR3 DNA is TGTGCCAGCAGTGATCGACAAAACCAAGAGACCCAGTACTTC. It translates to CASSDRQNQETQYF.

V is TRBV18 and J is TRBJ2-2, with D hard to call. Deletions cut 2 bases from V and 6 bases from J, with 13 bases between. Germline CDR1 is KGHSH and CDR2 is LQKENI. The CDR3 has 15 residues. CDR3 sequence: CASSPTTQVPGELFF. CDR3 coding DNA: TGTGCCAGCTCACCAACTACTCAGGTCCCCGGGGAGCTGTTTTTT.

The CDR3 nucleotides are TGTGCCATCAGCCCGTCCTCCGCCGAGACCCAGTACTTC. It encodes CAISPSSAETQYF. The rearrangement joins TRBV10-3 to TRBJ2-5; D remains unclear. Trimming shortened V by 6 bases and J by 5 bases, and 13 bases separated the two germline ends. This CDR3 comprises 13 residues. The germline gives CDR1 ENHRY, CDR2 SYGVKD.

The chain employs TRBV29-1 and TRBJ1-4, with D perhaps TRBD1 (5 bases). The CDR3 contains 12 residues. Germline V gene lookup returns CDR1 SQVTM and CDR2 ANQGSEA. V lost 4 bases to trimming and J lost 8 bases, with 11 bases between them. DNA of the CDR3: TGCAGCGTTGGCCAGGGTTGGGAAAAACTGTTTTTT. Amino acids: CSVGQGWEKLFF.